A single sample is the source of the 3 T cell receptor beta chains below, sequenced in a study of post-analysis software for immune sequencing data. Prepared TCR beta cDNA libraries contained unique molecular identifiers. From the PCR reads, TCRdb called clonotypes with MiXCR, one entry per CDR3 protein. The sample consists of just over 250,000 distinct CDR3 sequences, 36% of them appearing once. General study points: With TRBV5-6, TRBV5-1 and TRBV20-1 included, roughly five TRBV segments were more frequent in patients than in controls.

Antigens of these TCRs are unknown. The sample comprised blood. These receptors were taken from a girl under 18 with multiple sclerosis.

Many counts were recorded for this clonotype. The chain has TRBV9 and TRBJ1-4, with 7 bases aligning to TRBD1. Germline CDR1 is SGDLS and CDR2 is YYNGEE. CDR3 size: 16 residues. V shed 0 bases and J 7 bases; nucleotides not matched to a gene: 9. CDR3 nucleotide sequence: TGTGCCAGCAGCGTAGACGAGGGGGCCCCGGGTGAAAAACTGTTTTTT. This codes for CASSVDEGAPGEKLFF. The full variable domain, in which reference TRBV9 and TRBJ1-4 provide the parts outside the CDR3, is DSGVTQTPKHLITATGQRVTLRCSPRSGDLSVYWYQQSLDQGLQFLIQYYNGEERAKGNILERFSAQQFPDLHSELNLSSLELGDSALYFCASSVDEGAPGEKLFFGSGTQLSVL.

This clonotype was seen a handful of times. This chain links TRBV5-1 with TRBJ2-2, with D maybe TRBD2 (6 bases). Deletions cut 1 base from V and 5 bases from J, with 12 bases between. Germline CDR1 is SGHRS and CDR2 is YFSETQ. The CDR3 has 15 amino acids. This chain's CDR3 is CASSLRPGRTGELFF. The CDR3 coding sequence is TGCGCCAGCAGCTTGAGGCCAGGGAGGACCGGGGAGCTGTTTTTT.

This clonotype was detected many times. The chain couples TRBV12-3 or TRBV12-4 to TRBJ1-5; D not resolved. This CDR3 comprises 14 residues. Trimming removed 5 bases from V and 1 base from J, with 9 bases in between. For the CDR3, the DNA is TGTGCCAGCAGTCGGACGGACAGCAATCAGCCCCAGCATTTT. As protein: CASSRTDSNQPQHF.